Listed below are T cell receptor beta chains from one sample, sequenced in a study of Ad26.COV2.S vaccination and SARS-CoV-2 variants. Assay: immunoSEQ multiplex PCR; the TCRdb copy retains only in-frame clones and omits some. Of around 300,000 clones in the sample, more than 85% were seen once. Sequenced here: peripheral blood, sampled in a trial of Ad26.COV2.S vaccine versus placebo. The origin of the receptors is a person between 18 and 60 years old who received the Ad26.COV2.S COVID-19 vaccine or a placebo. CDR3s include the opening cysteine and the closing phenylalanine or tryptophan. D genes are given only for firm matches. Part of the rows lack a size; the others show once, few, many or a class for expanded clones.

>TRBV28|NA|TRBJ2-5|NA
TGTGCCAGCAGTTTACCGGCCAGCCGGGAGACCCAGTACTTC
CASSLPASRETQYF
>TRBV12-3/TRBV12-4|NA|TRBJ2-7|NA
TGTGCCAGCAGTTTAAGCGGCTCCTACGAGCAGTACTTC
CASSLSGSYEQYF
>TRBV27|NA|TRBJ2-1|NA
TGTGCCAGCAGTTTGGCGGCAACCCCTTACAATGAGCAGTTCTTC
CASSLAATPYNEQFF
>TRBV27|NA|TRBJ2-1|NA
TGTGCCAGCAGCACCGTCGGGGAGCAGTTCTTC
CASSTVGEQFF
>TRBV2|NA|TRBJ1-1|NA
TGTGCCAGCAAGTATATCGACACTGAAGCTTTCTTT
CASKYIDTEAFF
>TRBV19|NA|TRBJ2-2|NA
TGTGCCAGTCGACGTTCCGGGGAGCTGTTTTTT
CASRRSGELFF
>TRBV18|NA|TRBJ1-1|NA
TGTGCCAGCTCACCAGTAGTAGGAAACACTGAAGCTTTCTTT
CASSPVVGNTEAFF
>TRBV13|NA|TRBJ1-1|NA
TGTGCCAGCAGCTCTCAGGGGAACGGCACTGAAGCTTTCTTT
CASSSQGNGTEAFF
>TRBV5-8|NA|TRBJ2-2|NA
TGTGCCAGCAGCTTAGACGGGGTCCGCACCGGGGAGCTGTTTTTT
CASSLDGVRTGELFF
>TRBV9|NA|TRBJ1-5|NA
TGTGCCAGCAGCGTAGGTACCAACCCCAATCAGCCCCAGCATTTT
CASSVGTNPNQPQHF
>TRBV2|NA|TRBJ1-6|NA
TGTGCCAGCAGTGAGGAGGCAAGATCACCCCTCCACTTT
CASSEEARSPLHF
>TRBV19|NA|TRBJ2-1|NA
TGTGCCAGTAGTATAGGGCTAGCAGACTACAATGAGCAGTTCTTC
CASSIGLADYNEQFF
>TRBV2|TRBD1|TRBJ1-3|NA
TGTGCCAGCAGTGAAGCGAGGACAGGGGGCCGGAACACCATATATTTT
CASSEARTGGRNTIYF
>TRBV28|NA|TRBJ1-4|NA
TGTGCCACCGAGCACTCAACTAATGAAAAACTGTTTTTT
CATEHSTNEKLFF
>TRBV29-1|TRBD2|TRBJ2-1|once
TGCAGCGCCCAAAAACTAGCGGGGGGTGACAATGAGCAGTTCTTC
CSAQKLAGGDNEQFF
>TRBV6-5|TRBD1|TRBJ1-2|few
TGTGCCAGCAGTCACGAGGACAGGGGTGGATATGGCTACACCTTC
CASSHEDRGGYGYTF
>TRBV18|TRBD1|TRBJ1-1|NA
TGTGCCAGCTCACCAGAGGACAGGGTGTTCACTGAAGCTTTCTTT
CASSPEDRVFTEAFF
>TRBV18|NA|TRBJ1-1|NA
TGTGCCAGCTCACCGGAGGGCGGTGACACTGAAGCTTTCTTT
CASSPEGGDTEAFF
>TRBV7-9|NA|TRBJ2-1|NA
TGTGCCAGCAGCGATCCTGGACTTCGGAATGAGCAGTTCTTC
CASSDPGLRNEQFF
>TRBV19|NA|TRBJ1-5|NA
TGTGCCAGTACCGAGAGCAATCAGCCCCAGCATTTT
CASTESNQPQHF
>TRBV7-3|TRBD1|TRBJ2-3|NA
TGTGCCAGCAGCCCGACAGGGACAGATACGCAGTATTTT
CASSPTGTDTQYF
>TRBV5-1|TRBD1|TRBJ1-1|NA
TGCGCCAGCAGCTTGGGGGACAGGGTGGGTGCCGGAGGCACTGAAGCTTTCTTT
CASSLGDRVGAGGTEAFF
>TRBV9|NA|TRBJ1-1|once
TGTGCCAGCAGCGTAGGGGTAGACACTGAAGCTTTCTTT
CASSVGVDTEAFF
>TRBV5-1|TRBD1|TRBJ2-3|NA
TGCGCCAGCAGCTGGACAGGGGGCCTGGCAGATACGCAGTATTTT
CASSWTGGLADTQYF
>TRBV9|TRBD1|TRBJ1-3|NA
TGTGCCAGCAGCGGCCTAACAGGGGCTGGAAACACCATATATTTT
CASSGLTGAGNTIYF
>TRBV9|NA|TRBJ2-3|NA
TGTGCCAGCAGCGTCAGGACGGACACTAGCACAGATACGCAGTATTTT
CASSVRTDTSTDTQYF
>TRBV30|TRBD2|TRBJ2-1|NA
TGTGCCTGGAAAGAGACTAGCGGGAGAAGTTTAATCTACAATGAGCAGTTCTTC
CAWKETSGRSLIYNEQFF
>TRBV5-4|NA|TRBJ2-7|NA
TGTGCCAGCAGCTTGGAAGGGGATAGGAGTTACGAGCAGTACTTC
CASSLEGDRSYEQYF
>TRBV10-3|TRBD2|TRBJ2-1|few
TGTGCCATCAGTGAGATTAGCGGGATAGACTACAATGAGCAGTTCTTC
CAISEISGIDYNEQFF
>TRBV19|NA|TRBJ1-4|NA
TGTGCCAGTAGTAGTTCGAGGGCTCCTAATGAAAAACTGTTTTTT
CASSSSRAPNEKLFF
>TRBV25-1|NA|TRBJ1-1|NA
TGTGCCAGCACACCGGGACCTTTCTTT
CASTPGPFF
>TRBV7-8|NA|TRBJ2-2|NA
TGTGCCAGCAGCTTAGAGTCCAGGGCCGTCACCGGGGAGCTGTTTTTT
CASSLESRAVTGELFF
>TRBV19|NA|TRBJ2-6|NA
TGTGCCAGTAGTATTTCGACAGTTTTTAGTTCTGGGGCCAACGTCCTGACTTTC
CASSISTVFSSGANVLTF
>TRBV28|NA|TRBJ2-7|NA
TGTGCCAGCAGCGGTAGTACTAGTTCCTACGAGCAGTACTTC
CASSGSTSSYEQYF
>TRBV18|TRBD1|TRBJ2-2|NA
TGTGCCAGCTCACCACCGTGGACAGGGGTCACCGGGGAGCTGTTTTTT
CASSPPWTGVTGELFF
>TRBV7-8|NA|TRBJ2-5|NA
TGTGCCAGCAGCCCTCGACGGCCATCGGGGACCCAGTACTTC
CASSPRRPSGTQYF
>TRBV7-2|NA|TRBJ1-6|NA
TGTGCCAGCAGTAAGACTGGGTCTAATTCACCCCTCCACTTT
CASSKTGSNSPLHF
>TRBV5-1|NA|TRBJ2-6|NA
TGCGCCAGCAGCCGGGAGTCTGGGGCCAACGTCCTGACTTTC
CASSRESGANVLTF
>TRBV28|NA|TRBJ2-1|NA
TGTGCCAGCAGTTTATTGGCCGGTGAGCAGTTCTTC
CASSLLAGEQFF
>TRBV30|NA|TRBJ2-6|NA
TGTGCCTGGAGTGTACCCGGGGCCCGAGGGGACGTCCTGACTTTC
CAWSVPGARGDVLTF
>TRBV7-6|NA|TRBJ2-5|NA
TGTGCCAGCAGCTCCTCTAGCATGGGGGGCGAGACCCAGTACTTC
CASSSSSMGGETQYF
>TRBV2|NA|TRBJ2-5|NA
TGTGCCAGCAGCTTAGGGGAGACCCAGTACTTC
CASSLGETQYF
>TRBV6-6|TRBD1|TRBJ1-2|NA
TGTGCCAGCAGTCGCCGCCGGGACAGGGTTCTAAACTATGGCTACACCTTC
CASSRRRDRVLNYGYTF
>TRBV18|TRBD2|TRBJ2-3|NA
TGTGCCAGCTCGCCTCGGAAGCGGGAGGTCACAGATACGCAGTATTTT
CASSPRKREVTDTQYF
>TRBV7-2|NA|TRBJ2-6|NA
TGTGCCAGCAGCTTAGGGCGGCCCGGGGCCAACGTCCTGACTTTC
CASSLGRPGANVLTF
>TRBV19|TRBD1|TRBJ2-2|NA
TGTGCCAGTAGTATCTCCGGGACAGGCGGAACCGGGGAGCTGTTTTTT
CASSISGTGGTGELFF
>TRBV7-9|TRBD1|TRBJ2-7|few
TGTGCCAGCAGCTTAGCCCGGACAGGGTCCTACGAGCAGTACTTC
CASSLARTGSYEQYF
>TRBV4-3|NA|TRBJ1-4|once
TGCGCCAGCAGCCTCTACAGGGATGAAAAACTGTTTTTT
CASSLYRDEKLFF
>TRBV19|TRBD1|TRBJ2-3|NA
TGTGCCAGTAGCCACAGGGGCCTCAGCACAGATACGCAGTATTTT
CASSHRGLSTDTQYF
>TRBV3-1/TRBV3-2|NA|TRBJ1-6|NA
TGTGCCAGCAGCCAATCACAGGACGGAGATAATTCACCCCTCCACTTT
CASSQSQDGDNSPLHF
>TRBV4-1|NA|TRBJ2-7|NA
TGCGCCAGCAGCCAAATAACAGATGCAAACTACGAGCAGTACTTC
CASSQITDANYEQYF
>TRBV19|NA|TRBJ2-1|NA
TGTGCCAGTAGTATACAGGGGAGGCCCTACAATGAGCAGTTCTTC
CASSIQGRPYNEQFF
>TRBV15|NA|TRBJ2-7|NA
TGTGCCACCAGCAGAGAGGCGTCCGGTACCTACGAGCAGTACTTC
CATSREASGTYEQYF
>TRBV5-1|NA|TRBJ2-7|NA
TGCGCCAGCAGCTTCTCGGGGGTCTACGAGCAGTACTTC
CASSFSGVYEQYF